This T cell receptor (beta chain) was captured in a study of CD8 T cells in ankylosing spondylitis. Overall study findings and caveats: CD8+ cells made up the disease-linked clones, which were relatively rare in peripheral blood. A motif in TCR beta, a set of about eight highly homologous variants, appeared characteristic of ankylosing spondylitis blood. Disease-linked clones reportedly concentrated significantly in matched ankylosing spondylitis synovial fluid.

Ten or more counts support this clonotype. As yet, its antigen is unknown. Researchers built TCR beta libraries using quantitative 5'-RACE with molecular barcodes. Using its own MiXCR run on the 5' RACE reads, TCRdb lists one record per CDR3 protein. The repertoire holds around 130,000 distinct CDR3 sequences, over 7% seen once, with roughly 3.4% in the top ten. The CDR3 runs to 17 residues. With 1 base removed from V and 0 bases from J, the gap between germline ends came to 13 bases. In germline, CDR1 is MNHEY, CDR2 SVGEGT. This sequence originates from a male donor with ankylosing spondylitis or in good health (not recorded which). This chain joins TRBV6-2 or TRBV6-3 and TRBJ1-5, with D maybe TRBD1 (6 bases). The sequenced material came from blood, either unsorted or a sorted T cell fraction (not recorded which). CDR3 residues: CASSYLQGKYSNQPQHF. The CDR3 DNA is TGTGCCAGCAGTTACTTGCAGGGGAAATATAGCAATCAGCCCCAGCATTTT.